One and the same sample provided the 4 T cell receptor beta chains below, sequenced in a study of regulatory T cells in long-lasting Graves disease. Researchers made TCR beta libraries by using iRepertoire HTBI primers and running Arm-PCR on CDR3 regions. MiXCR was run by TCRdb on the multiplex PCR reads, yielding one entry per CDR3 protein. This table has approximately 230,000 distinct CDR3 sequences, around 17% appearing once. Documented time point: newly diagnosed GD, antithyroid drugs for less than 3 months. Isolated PBMC RNA provided the starting material for the TCR library. This specimen was peripheral blood mononuclear cells (PBMCs), taken at new diagnosis, from a patient treated with antithyroid drugs. These receptors came from a female donor with Graves disease.

This clonotype appeared many times. The chain is built from TRBV2 and TRBJ1-1; tentative D call: TRBD1 (5 bases). The CDR3 is made up of 12 amino acids. Germline lookup yields CDR1 SNHLY and CDR2 FYNNEI. Deletions cut 3 bases from V and 4 bases from J, with 6 bases between. The CDR3 sequence: CASSEGVTEAFF. The CDR3 bases are TGTGCCAGCAGTGAGGGGGTCACTGAAGCTTTCTTT.

This clonotype came up many times. The chain uses TRBV24-1 and TRBJ2-1; the match to TRBD2 covers 9 bases. The trim removed 3 bases at V and 6 bases at J, leaving 14 bases unmatched. The CDR3 loop spans 18 amino acids. Germline CDR1 reads KGHDR; CDR2 reads SFDVKD. CDR3 sequence reads: CATSDPNRSGGTGNEQFF. The CDR3 DNA reads TGTGCCACCAGTGATCCAAACCGGAGCGGGGGGACTGGCAATGAGCAGTTCTTC.

This clonotype was counted many times. The rearrangement uses TRBV3-1 and TRBJ2-7; 10 bases align to TRBD1. CDR1 LGHDT and CDR2 YNNKEL come from the germline V gene (reference sequence). V was pared by 2 bases and J by 3 bases, with 4 bases of the junction left unmatched. The CDR3 covers 15 residues. The CDR3 bases are TGTGCCAGCAGCCAACGACAGGGGGCGGTCTACGAGCAGTACTTC. Translation gives CASSQRQGAVYEQYF.

This clonotype was seen many times. The genes are TRBV28 and TRBJ2-1; no firm D call. Germline V gene sequence: CDR1 MDHEN, CDR2 SYDVKM. The CDR3 extends over 14 amino acids. V lost 6 bases and J lost 5, with 14 bases in between. The CDR3, as DNA: TGTGCCAGCAGCCCTCCCCTAGGGAACAATGAGCAGTTCTTC. Translating gives CASSPPLGNNEQFF.